This TCR beta chain was captured in a study of CD8+CD57+ T cells in acquired aplastic anemia (dated by TCRdb to between 2017 and 2018). Broadly, across the study: Extracted DNA from sorted CD4+ and CD8+ cells averaged approximately 3 ug, ranging from roughly 0.17 to 30 ug. CD8+CD57+ expansion was defined as a frequency above the mean frequency observed in healthy subjects. On the study overall, not on this receptor specifically: Around 28 CD8+ CDR3 sequences were found to be shared between patients and controls, but these sequences appeared to be highly expressed in patients and within the immunodominant clones of the patients. No significant difference in CD8+ Simpson's diversity was found between patients and healthy controls (P=0.060).

Patients chosen for sequencing had shown expansion of CD8+CD57+ cells by flow cytometry. Every patient had a diagnosis of severe acquired aplastic anemia based on International Study of Aplastic Anemia and Agranulocytosis and Camitta criteria. Patients had received no therapy at the time of blood sampling. TCR repertoires of sorted CD4+ and CD8+ blood T cells from severe aplastic anemia patients and healthy subjects were deep-sequenced in the study. Patients were enrolled in the USA under clinicaltrials.gov protocols 00001620, 01623167, 00001397, 00071045, 00081523 and 00961064. Ficoll-Paque density gradient centrifugation was used to isolate peripheral blood mononuclear cells. Before DNA extraction, CD4+ and CD8+ T cells were sorted by FACS or by magnetic beads. Genomic DNA was used as template for profiling of TCR beta VDJ combinations and CDR3 sequences. TCR repertoire sequencing was run on an Illumina HiSeq 2000. Regarding the original processing steps: Repertoire assessment relied on Simpson's diversity index, CDR3 size and DJ length profiles, and TRBV/TRBJ rearrangement plots. The most abundant DNA sequence in the deep sequencing data was defined as the immunodominant clone. CDR3 amino acid sequences were screened for sharing across subjects and were compared with published repertoires and the VDJdb database. Starting from the raw public reads, TCRdb applied fastp trimming at Q25, assembled clones with MiXCR and retained in-frame beta chains. When rows share a CDR3 protein, they turn into one entry using the most common DNA and genes. TCRdb assigned the V and J calls; the authors' analysis was not used. The sample table holds 160,000 or so distinct CDR3 sequences, of which 45% to 50% were seen once. 25% to 40% of the sample belongs to the ten largest clones.

Trimming removed 2 bases from V and 15 bases from J, leaving 14 bases between the germline ends. The CDR3 starts with the cysteine, ends with the phenylalanine, and has 13 residues. Kept here is only the CDR3 DNA, which spans 39 bases and is read in frame from base 1. As encoded in the germline V gene, CDR1 is SGHTA while CDR2 is FQGNSA. In the case of this clonotype: Its cognate antigen has yet to be identified. No clone much larger than this one lies a single base away; base qualities are absent.

The source material was sorted CD4+, CD8+, or CD8+CD57+ T cells (not recorded which) from PBMCs. The chain was built from TRBV7-2 and TRBJ1-6; there is no confident call for the D gene. This receptor was taken from a human donor with aplastic anemia. CDR3 loop: CASSLSIQQGLHF. At the DNA level, the sequence is TGTGCCAGCAGCTTATCCATCCAGCAAGGCCTCCACTTT.